This T cell receptor beta chain was sequenced for a study of blood T cell repertoires in COVID-19. Study information: The analysed material was cDNA or gDNA that came from T cells, B-cell-depleted T cells, or PBMCs.

Enrolled through a virtual design, the participants were between roughly 18 and 100 years of age and came from 24 US areas. Clinical history as reported by participants underpinned cohort assignment. V was clipped by 4 bases and J by 0 bases; unmatched bases: 18. The CDR3 covers 20 residues. In germline, CDR1 is MNHEY, CDR2 SMNVEV (reference sequence). In the original processing: Amplification from reference gene primers served as the basis for estimated nucleated cell counts. Assay used: immunoSEQ multiplex PCR; TCRdb lists only in-frame clones, some missing. D and trimming come from the DNA, and the V and J calls and clone size come from that table. The table shows fewer than 350,000 clones, with around 84% occurring only once.

This chain joins TRBV27 and TRBJ2-1, with 7 bases matching TRBD2. The sequence was obtained from a woman aged 25 to 39 who had been exposed to COVID-19. The sample comprised PBMCs or T cells enriched from blood (not recorded which). The CDR3 coding sequence is TGTGCCAGCAGTTCCCTTGGGCGGGGGAAACCTAAGAGCTCCTACAATGAGCAGTTCTTC. This translates into CASSSLGRGKPKSSYNEQFF.